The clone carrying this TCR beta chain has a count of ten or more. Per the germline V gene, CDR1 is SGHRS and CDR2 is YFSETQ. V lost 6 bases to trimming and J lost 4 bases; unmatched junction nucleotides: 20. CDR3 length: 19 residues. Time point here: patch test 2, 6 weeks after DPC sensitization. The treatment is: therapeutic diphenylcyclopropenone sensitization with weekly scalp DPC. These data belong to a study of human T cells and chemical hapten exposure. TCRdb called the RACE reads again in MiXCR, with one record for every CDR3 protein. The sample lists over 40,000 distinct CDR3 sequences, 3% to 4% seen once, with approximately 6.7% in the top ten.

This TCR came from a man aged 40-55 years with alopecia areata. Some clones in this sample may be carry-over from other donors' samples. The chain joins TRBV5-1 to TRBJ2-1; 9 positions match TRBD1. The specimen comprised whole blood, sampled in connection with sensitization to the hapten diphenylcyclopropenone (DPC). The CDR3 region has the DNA TGCGCCAGCAATAGAGGGGACAGGGAGTTAAATTTGGGATACAATGAGCAGTTCTTC. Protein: CASNRGDRELNLGYNEQFF.